This T cell receptor (beta chain) was sequenced for a study of blood T cells in healthy people across ages. J was trimmed by 2 bases and V by 0 bases; bases with no gene match: 7. The germline V gene has CDR1 SGHRS and CDR2 YFSETQ. The CDR3 sequence is 17 residues long. This clonotype came up a few times. A second roughly 7 to 11 cycle PCR used barcoded and J-beta primers. Via MiXCR, TCRdb re-called the 5' RACE reads, giving one row per CDR3 protein. The top ten clones hold 29% of a sample with approximately 320,000 distinct CDR3 sequences, around 27% of them seen once. This chain uses TRBV5-1 with TRBJ1-1; 10 bases are shared with TRBD1. The sequenced sample consisted of blood. This receptor was obtained from a woman in her sixties or seventies in good health. CDR3 bases: TGCGCCAGCAGCTTGGGACAGGGGGCCCACATCAACACTGAAGCTTTCTTT. The encoded protein is CASSLGQGAHINTEAFF.